The TCR beta chain described here comes from a study of blood T cell repertoires in COVID-19. Only one count was recorded for this clone. Germline V gene lookup returns CDR1 GTSNPN and CDR2 SVGIG (reference sequence). Trimming shortened V by 1 base and J by 0 bases, and 13 bases separated the two germline ends. CDR3 length: 16 amino acids. Per the study methods: Amplifying reference gene primers gave estimates of nucleated cell counts. Libraries were prepared by immunoSEQ multiplex PCR; TCRdb keeps only in-frame clonotypes and omits some of them. The V and J calls and clone size were taken over from that table, and D and trimming were inferred from the DNA. The repertoire has a few hundred thousand clones, about 90% of them found once; the top ten carry about 1.7%.

The sequence came from a woman aged 25 to 39 who had recovered from COVID-19. Input material: PBMCs or T cells enriched from blood (not recorded which). This chain joins TRBV30 and TRBJ1-5; D possibly corresponds to TRBD1 (6 bases). CDR3 region: CAWSATGHVSNQPQHF. The CDR3 nucleotides are TGTGCCTGGAGTGCCACAGGGCACGTTAGCAATCAGCCCCAGCATTTT.